This TCR beta chain was captured in a study of cytomegalovirus exposure and HLA in healthy donors. Across the study: According to later analysis, the same platform produced the roughly 120 validation and some 680 first-cohort repertoires.

CDR1 and CDR2 from the germline V gene are MDHEN and SYDVKM. With V trimmed by 6 bases and J by 8 bases, 11 bases remained unmatched. This CDR3 contains 16 residues. Measured with immunoSEQ multiplex PCR; TCRdb has only the in-frame clones, and not every one. The sample lists tens of thousands of clones, about 89% occurring once. The sample comprised PBMCs. The chain is built from TRBV28 and TRBJ2-2, with 11 bases matching TRBD2. This receptor was identified in a woman under 30 in good health and CMV-seronegative. This CDR3 is CASSILAGEGWGELFF. DNA for the CDR3: TGTGCCAGCAGCATACTAGCGGGAGAGGGATGGGGGGAGCTGTTTTTT.